Below, 8 T cell receptor beta chains from the same sample are listed, as sequenced in a study of cytomegalovirus exposure and HLA in healthy donors. Produced via immunoSEQ multiplex PCR; TCRdb's table is partial and in-frame only. The sample lists about 120,000 clones, over 85% occurring once. The sequencing input was PBMCs. The source of these receptors is a woman aged 18-29 years in good health and CMV-seronegative.

V and J are TRBV27 and TRBJ1-5, with a possible D match to TRBD1 (5 bases). The CDR3 spans 18 residues. Germline V gives CDR1 MNHEY, CDR2 SMNVEV (reference sequence). V was cut by 2 bases and J by 0 bases, with 17 bases left in between. The DNA of the CDR3 is TGTGCCAGCAGTTTAAGGGCTGGAAGGGGCAATAGCAATCAGCCCCAGCATTTT. The encoded protein is CASSLRAGRGNSNQPQHF.

The genes are TRBV28 and TRBJ2-3, with unresolved D. Germline values: CDR1 MDHEN, CDR2 SYDVKM. The germline V and J ends were trimmed by 8 bases and 2 bases, with 14 bases remaining between them. The CDR3 loop spans 14 amino acids. DNA for the CDR3: TGTGCCAGCCGAGGAAGACCGGACACAGATACGCAGTATTTT. Protein: CASRGRPDTDTQYF.

The chain joins TRBV28 to TRBJ1-1; 7 nucleotides line up with TRBD1. Per germline, CDR1 MDHEN and CDR2 SYDVKM. Germline trimming cut 2 bases from V and 7 bases from J; bases unmatched to any gene: 10. The CDR3 is 15 residues long. The CDR3 spells CASSLKMRGRYEAFF. CDR3 bases: TGTGCCAGCAGTTTAAAGATGAGGGGGCGCTATGAAGCTTTCTTT. The whole variable domain, filled in from reference TRBV28 and TRBJ1-1, reads DVKVTQSSRYLVKRTGEKVFLECVQDMDHENMFWYRQDPGLGLRLIYFSYDVKMKEKGDIPEGYSVSREKKERFSLILESASTNQTSMYLCASSLKMRGRYEAFFGQGTRLTVV.

CDR3 sequence (DNA): TGCGCCAGGCAACCGGGACAGGGAAAAGAGACCCAGTACTTC. This sequence encodes CARQPGQGKETQYF. V usage is TRBV5-1 and J usage is TRBJ2-5; TRBD1 aligns across 9 bases. V dropped 8 bases and J dropped 3; count of bases not matched to a gene: 8. The length of the CDR3 is 14 residues. CDR1 and CDR2 from the germline V gene are SGHRS and YFSETQ.

This chain uses TRBV9 with TRBJ2-3; 7 bases line up with TRBD2. In germline, CDR1 is SGDLS, CDR2 YYNGEE. J was trimmed by 5 bases and V by 0 bases; bases with no gene match: 3. The CDR3 has 14 residues. CDR3 bases: TGTGCCAGCAGCGTAGTGGGACTAAGAGATACGCAGTATTTT. It translates to CASSVVGLRDTQYF.

The chain is built from TRBV28 and TRBJ2-1; TRBD2 matches at 7 bases. V was pared by 6 bases and J by 9 bases, with 14 bases of the junction left unmatched. Germline CDR1 is MDHEN and CDR2 is SYDVKM. This CDR3 spans 15 amino acids. The CDR3 bases are TGTGCCAGCAGACCGGGAGGATCGACTCGTACTGAGCAGTTCTTC. This gives the protein CASRPGGSTRTEQFF.

The genes are TRBV27 and TRBJ1-1, with 9 bases aligning to TRBD1. CDR1 is MNHEY and CDR2 is SMNVEV in the germline V gene (reference sequence). The CDR3 totals 14 residues. With 6 bases clipped from V and 1 base from J, the junction kept 3 bases outside the gene matches. The CDR3 loop reads CASRLQGANTEAFF. The DNA of the CDR3 is TGTGCCAGCAGGCTACAGGGGGCGAACACTGAAGCTTTCTTT.

The V gene is TRBV6-5, the J gene TRBJ1-5, with 8 bases aligning to TRBD1. V dropped 4 bases and J dropped 4; count of bases not matched to a gene: 9. Germline V gene data show CDR1 as MNHEY and CDR2 as SVGAGI. CDR3 length: 16 amino acids. The CDR3 protein is CASSSYGQGTNQPQHF. The CDR3 coding sequence is TGTGCCAGCAGTTCCTATGGACAGGGAACAAATCAGCCCCAGCATTTT.